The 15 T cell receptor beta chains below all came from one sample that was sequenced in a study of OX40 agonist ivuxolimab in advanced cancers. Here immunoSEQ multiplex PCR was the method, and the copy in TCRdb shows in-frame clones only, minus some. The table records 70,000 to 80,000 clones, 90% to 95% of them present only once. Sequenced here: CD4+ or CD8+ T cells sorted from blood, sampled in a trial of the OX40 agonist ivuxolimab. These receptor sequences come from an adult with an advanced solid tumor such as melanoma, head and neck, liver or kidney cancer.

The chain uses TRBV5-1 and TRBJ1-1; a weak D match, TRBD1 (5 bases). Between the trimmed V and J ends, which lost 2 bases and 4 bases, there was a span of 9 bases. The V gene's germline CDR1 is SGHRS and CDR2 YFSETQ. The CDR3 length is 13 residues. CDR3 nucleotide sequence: TGCGCCAGCAGCTTACGGGGGGGCACTGAAGCTTTCTTT. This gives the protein CASSLRGGTEAFF.

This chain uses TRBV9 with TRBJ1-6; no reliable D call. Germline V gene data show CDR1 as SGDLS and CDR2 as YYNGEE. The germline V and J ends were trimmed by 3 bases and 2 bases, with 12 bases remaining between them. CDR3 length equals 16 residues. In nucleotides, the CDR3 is TGTGCCAGCAGCGCTTCCCGGAGTCCCTATAATTCACCCCTCCACTTT. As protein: CASSASRSPYNSPLHF.

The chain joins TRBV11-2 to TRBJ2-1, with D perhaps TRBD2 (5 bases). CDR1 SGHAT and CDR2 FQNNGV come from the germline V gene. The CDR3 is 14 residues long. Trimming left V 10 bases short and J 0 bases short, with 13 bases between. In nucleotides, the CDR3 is TGTGCCACCGGGCGGGCCAGCTCCTACAATGAGCAGTTCTTC. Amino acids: CATGRASSYNEQFF.

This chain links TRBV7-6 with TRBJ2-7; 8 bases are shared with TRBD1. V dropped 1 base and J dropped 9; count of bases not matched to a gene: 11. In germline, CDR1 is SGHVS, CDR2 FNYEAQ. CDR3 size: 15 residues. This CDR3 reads CASSLGGDRFDRQYF. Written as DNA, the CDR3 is TGTGCCAGCAGCTTAGGAGGGGACAGGTTCGATCGGCAGTACTTC. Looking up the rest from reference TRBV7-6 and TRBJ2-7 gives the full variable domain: GAGVSQSPRYKVTKRGQDVALRCDPISGHVSLYWYRQALGQGPEFLTYFNYEAQQDKSGLPNDRFSAERPEGSISTLTIQRTEQRDSAMYRCASSLGGDRFDRQYFGPGTRLTVT.

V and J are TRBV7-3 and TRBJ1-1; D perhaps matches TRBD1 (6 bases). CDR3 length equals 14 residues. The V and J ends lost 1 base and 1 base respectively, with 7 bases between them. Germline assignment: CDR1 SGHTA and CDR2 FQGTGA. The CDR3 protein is CASSLIGGNTEAFF. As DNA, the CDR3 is TGTGCCAGCAGCTTAATAGGGGGGAACACTGAAGCTTTCTTT.

The CDR3 region has the DNA TGTGCCAGCAGCTTGGGTCCAGGGTCCTACGAGCAGTACTTC. Its protein product is CASSLGPGSYEQYF. The chain has TRBV5-6 and TRBJ2-7, with a weak D call TRBD1 (5 bases). The V end was cut by 0 bases, the J end by 1 base, with 8 bases between. The CDR3 sequence is 14 residues long. Germline V gene data show CDR1 as SGHDT and CDR2 as YYEEEE. Complete variable domain (other parts from reference TRBV5-6 and TRBJ2-7): DAGVTQSPTHLIKTRGQQVTLRCSPKSGHDTVSWYQQALGQGPQFIFQYYEEEERQRGNFPDRFSGHQFPNYSSELNVNALLLGDSALYLCASSLGPGSYEQYFGPGTRLTVT.

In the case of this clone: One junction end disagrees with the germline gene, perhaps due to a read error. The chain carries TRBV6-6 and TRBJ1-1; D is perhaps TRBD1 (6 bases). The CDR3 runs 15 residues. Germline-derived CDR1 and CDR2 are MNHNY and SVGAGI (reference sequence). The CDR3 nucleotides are TGTGCCAGCAGTGACTCCCCGACAGGCACCACTGAAGCTTTCTTT. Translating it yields CASSDSPTGTTEAFF.

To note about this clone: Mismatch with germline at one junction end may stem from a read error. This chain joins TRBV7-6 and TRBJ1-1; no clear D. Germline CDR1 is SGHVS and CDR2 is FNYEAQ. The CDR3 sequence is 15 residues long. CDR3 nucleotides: TGTGCCAGCAGCCTAGCAGCCGCGGGGAGCAGTGAAGCTTTCTTT. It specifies CASSLAAAGSSEAFF.

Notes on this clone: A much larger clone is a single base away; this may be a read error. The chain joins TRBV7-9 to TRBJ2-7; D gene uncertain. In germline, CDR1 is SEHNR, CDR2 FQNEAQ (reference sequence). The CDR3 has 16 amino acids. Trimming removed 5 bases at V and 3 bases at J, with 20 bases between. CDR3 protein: CASSGNPTDRFYEQYF. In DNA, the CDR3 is TGTGCCAGCAGCGGAAATCCGACGGACCGTTTCTACGAGCAGTACTTC.

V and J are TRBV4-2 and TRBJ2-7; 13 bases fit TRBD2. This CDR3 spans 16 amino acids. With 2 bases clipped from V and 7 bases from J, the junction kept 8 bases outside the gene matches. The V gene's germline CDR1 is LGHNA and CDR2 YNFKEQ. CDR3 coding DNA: TGTGCCAGCAGCCAATCAGAAGGGACTAGCGGGGATGAGCAGTACTTC. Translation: CASSQSEGTSGDEQYF.

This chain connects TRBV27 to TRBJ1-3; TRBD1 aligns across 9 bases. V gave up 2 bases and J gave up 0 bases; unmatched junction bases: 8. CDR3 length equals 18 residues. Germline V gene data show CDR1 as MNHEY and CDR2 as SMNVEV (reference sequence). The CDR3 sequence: CASSLLGGQGTSGNTIYF. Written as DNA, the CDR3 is TGTGCCAGCAGTTTACTTGGGGGACAGGGCACCTCTGGAAACACCATATATTTT.

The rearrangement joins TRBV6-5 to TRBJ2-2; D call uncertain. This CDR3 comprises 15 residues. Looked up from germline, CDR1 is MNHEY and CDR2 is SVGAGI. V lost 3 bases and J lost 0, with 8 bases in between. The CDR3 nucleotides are TGTGCCAGCAGTTATGAAGCCACGAACACCGGGGAGCTGTTTTTT. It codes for CASSYEATNTGELFF.

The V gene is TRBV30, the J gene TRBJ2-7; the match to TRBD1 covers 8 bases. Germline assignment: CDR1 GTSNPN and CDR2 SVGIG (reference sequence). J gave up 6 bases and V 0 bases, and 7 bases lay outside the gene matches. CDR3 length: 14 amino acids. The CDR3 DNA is TGTGCCTGGAGTGTACTCGGACAGGGTTTCGAGCAGTACTTC. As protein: CAWSVLGQGFEQYF.

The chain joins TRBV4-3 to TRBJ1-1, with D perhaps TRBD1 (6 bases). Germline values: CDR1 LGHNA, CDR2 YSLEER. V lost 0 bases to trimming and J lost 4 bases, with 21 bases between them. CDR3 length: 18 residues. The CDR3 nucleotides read TGCGCCAGCAGCCAAGATCTTTCAATAGGGGGGCCCACCACTGAAGCTTTCTTT. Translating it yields CASSQDLSIGGPTTEAFF.

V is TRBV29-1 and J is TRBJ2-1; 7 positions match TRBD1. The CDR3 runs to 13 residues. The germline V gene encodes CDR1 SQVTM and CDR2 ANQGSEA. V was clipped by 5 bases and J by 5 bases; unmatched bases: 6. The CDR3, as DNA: TGCAGCGTTCGAGGGGGCCCTGACAATGAGCAGTTCTTC. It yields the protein CSVRGGPDNEQFF.